A selection of T cell receptor beta chains follows, all from one sample in a study of yellow fever vaccine responses in identical twins. TCRdb reprocessed the RT-PCR reads via MiXCR and lists one record per CDR3 protein. The sample contains around 33,000 distinct CDR3 sequences, approximately 54% of which appear only once. The specimen was T cells from blood (PBMCs), unsorted or a sorted subset (not recorded which), collected before or after yellow fever vaccination (not recorded which). Receptors were obtained from a woman aged 18-30 years who received the yellow fever vaccine. The CDR3 runs from the conserved cysteine through the conserved F or W. The D gene is left open where the match is weak. Part of the rows lack a size; the others show once, few, many or a class for expanded clones.

TRBV9,few,TRBJ2-1,TRBD2,CASSVEGMGLAGDEQFF,TGTGCCAGCAGCGTAGAGGGGATGGGGCTAGCGGGCGATGAGCAGTTCTTC
TRBV28,few,TRBJ1-5,.,CASSFLNQPQHF,TGTGCCAGCAGTTTCCTGAATCAGCCCCAGCATTTT
TRBV6-4,.,TRBJ2-2,.,CATCDQTSSTGELFF,TGTGCCACCTGTGACCAGACGAGTTCCACCGGGGAGCTGTTTTTT
TRBV29-1,few,TRBJ1-2,.,CSVGGSSGYGYTF,TGCAGCGTTGGTGGGTCCTCGGGCTATGGCTACACCTTC
TRBV29-1,.,TRBJ1-3,TRBD1,CSARQGSGNTIYF,TGCAGCGCCAGACAGGGATCTGGAAACACCATATATTTT
TRBV20-1,.,TRBJ2-7,.,CSALGTKQYEQYF,TGCAGTGCTCTTGGAACGAAGCAATACGAGCAGTACTTC
TRBV19,.,TRBJ1-6,.,CASKQDNSPLHF,TGTGCCAGTAAACAGGATAATTCACCCCTCCACTTT
TRBV28,.,TRBJ2-2,.,CASSDVGGPGELFF,TGTGCCAGCAGCGATGTGGGAGGTCCCGGGGAGCTGTTTTTT
TRBV3-1,.,TRBJ2-5,.,CASSDGRVGTQYF,TGTGCCAGCAGTGACGGGAGAGTAGGGACCCAGTACTTC
TRBV7-7,.,TRBJ2-2,.,CASSPDTVSGELFF,TGTGCCAGCAGCCCGGACACGGTATCCGGGGAGCTGTTTTTT
TRBV29-1,few,TRBJ1-1,.,CSVDPEAFF,TGCAGCGTTGACCCTGAAGCTTTCTTT
TRBV19,.,TRBJ2-2,.,CASSNLQGDTGELFF,TGTGCCAGTAGTAATCTCCAGGGAGACACCGGGGAGCTGTTTTTT
TRBV6-2/TRBV6-3,.,TRBJ2-3,TRBD2,CASSYSGLAGGTSTDTQYF,TGTGCCAGCAGTTACTCGGGACTAGCGGGAGGGACTAGCACAGATACGCAGTATTTT
TRBV11-2,few,TRBJ2-1,.,CASSLSKSSYNEQFF,TGTGCCAGCAGCTTATCAAAAAGCTCCTACAATGAGCAGTTCTTC
TRBV2,.,TRBJ2-1,.,CASSEGRTRLIFSYNEQFF,TGTGCCAGCAGTGAAGGGCGGACGAGATTGATCTTCTCCTACAATGAGCAGTTCTTC
TRBV6-5,.,TRBJ2-1,.,CASSYLSGSSYNEQFF,TGTGCCAGCAGTTACTTGTCAGGGAGCTCCTACAATGAGCAGTTCTTC
TRBV6-1,.,TRBJ2-5,.,CASTPGTDKETQYF,TGTGCCAGCACCCCCGGGACGGACAAAGAGACCCAGTACTTC
TRBV7-3,.,TRBJ2-5,TRBD2,CASSFETSGGRETQYF,TGTGCCAGCAGCTTCGAGACTAGCGGGGGTCGCGAGACCCAGTACTTC
TRBV28,.,TRBJ1-4,TRBD1,CASSRDRVLQKLFF,TGTGCCAGCAGTCGGGACAGGGTTCTTCAAAAACTGTTTTTT
TRBV12-3/TRBV12-4,.,TRBJ2-5,.,CASGPNNGAKETQYF,TGTGCCAGCGGACCCAACAACGGAGCCAAAGAGACCCAGTACTTC
TRBV28,.,TRBJ1-2,.,CASSLSGFGYGYTF,TGTGCCAGCAGTTTATCAGGGTTTGGATATGGCTACACCTTC
TRBV12-3/TRBV12-4,few,TRBJ2-1,TRBD1,CASSPQGGSYNEQFF,TGTGCCAGCAGCCCACAGGGGGGCTCCTACAATGAGCAGTTCTTC
TRBV28,.,TRBJ2-2,TRBD1,CASSDRGAGELFF,TGTGCCAGCAGCGACAGGGGTGCCGGGGAGCTGTTTTTT
TRBV7-9,few,TRBJ2-7,.,CASSFQPSEQYF,TGTGCCAGCAGCTTCCAGCCATCCGAGCAGTACTTC
TRBV19,.,TRBJ1-5,.,CASSTGYYQPQHF,TGTGCCAGTAGTACAGGTTATTATCAGCCCCAGCATTTT
TRBV25-1,.,TRBJ1-6,TRBD1,CASHGQGNSPLHF,TGTGCCAGCCATGGACAGGGGAATTCACCCCTCCACTTT
TRBV28,.,TRBJ1-2,TRBD1,CASSLKPGQGGYGYTF,TGTGCCAGCAGTCTCAAACCGGGACAGGGAGGGTATGGCTACACCTTC
TRBV5-4,.,TRBJ2-7,TRBD2,CASSEGLAGVYEQYF,TGTGCCAGCAGCGAGGGACTAGCGGGAGTCTATGAGCAGTACTTC
TRBV24-1,.,TRBJ1-2,.,CATSPDKRPYGYTF,TGTGCCACCAGCCCTGACAAAAGGCCCTATGGCTACACCTTC
TRBV29-1,.,TRBJ2-6,.,CSVEQGGGVGANVLTF,TGCAGCGTTGAACAGGGGGGAGGTGTCGGGGCCAACGTCCTGACTTTC
TRBV6-1,.,TRBJ2-1,TRBD2,CASSPPGGANEQFF,TGTGCCAGCAGTCCCCCCGGGGGGGCCAATGAGCAGTTCTTC
TRBV7-6,few,TRBJ2-2,.,CASSNRATGELFF,TGTGCCAGCAGCAACAGGGCCACCGGGGAGCTGTTTTTT
TRBV13,.,TRBJ2-1,.,CAKGGEGYNEQFF,TGTGCCAAAGGAGGGGAAGGCTACAATGAGCAGTTCTTC
TRBV7-8,.,TRBJ1-2,.,CASSLGRGVGYTF,TGTGCCAGCAGCTTAGGCAGGGGCGTTGGCTACACCTTC
TRBV18,few,TRBJ2-7,TRBD2,CASSHRDSGSDSYEQYF,TGTGCCAGCTCACACCGGGATAGCGGGAGTGACTCCTACGAGCAGTACTTC
TRBV2,few,TRBJ2-3,.,CASSESSPADTQYF,TGTGCCAGCAGTGAGTCTAGCCCCGCAGATACGCAGTATTTT
TRBV11-3,.,TRBJ2-7,.,CASSLDVPVQYF,TGTGCCAGCAGCTTAGACGTACCGGTTCAGTACTTC
TRBV19,.,TRBJ2-3,TRBD1,CASRDRGGRTDTQYF,TGTGCCAGTAGGGACAGGGGAGGTAGGACAGATACGCAGTATTTT
TRBV2,.,TRBJ1-4,.,CASSEGLWGNEKLFF,TGTGCCAGCAGTGAAGGTTTGTGGGGCAATGAAAAACTGTTTTTT
TRBV4-1,.,TRBJ2-3,.,CASRLGGTDTQYF,TGCGCCAGTCGACTGGGGGGCACAGATACGCAGTATTTT
TRBV24-1,.,TRBJ2-3,.,CATWTETSTDTQYF,TGTGCCACCTGGACGGAAACTAGCACAGATACGCAGTATTTT
TRBV10-3,.,TRBJ1-2,.,CAISLGREYGYTF,TGTGCCATCAGTCTAGGAAGGGAGTATGGCTACACCTTC
TRBV29-1,few,TRBJ2-2,TRBD1,CSVLWTGFTGELFF,TGCAGCGTTTTATGGACAGGGTTTACCGGGGAGCTGTTTTTT
TRBV7-2,.,TRBJ1-1,.,CASSPPPTVTEAFF,TGTGCCAGCAGCCCACCCCCGACAGTCACTGAAGCTTTCTTT
TRBV9,.,TRBJ2-1,.,CASSAPARGLYNEQFF,TGTGCCAGCAGCGCCCCTGCCCGGGGCCTCTACAATGAGCAGTTCTTC
TRBV18,.,TRBJ2-5,TRBD1,CASSRQGQETQYF,TGTGCCAGCTCACGACAGGGTCAAGAGACCCAGTACTTC
TRBV20-1,few,TRBJ2-6,TRBD2,CSAKLPGRDGANVLTF,TGCAGTGCTAAGTTGCCAGGGAGGGATGGGGCCAACGTCCTGACTTTC
TRBV29-1,.,TRBJ2-7,.,CSVGGTDYEQYF,TGCAGCGTTGGGGGGACCGACTACGAGCAGTACTTC
TRBV13,.,TRBJ2-1,TRBD1,CASSLEGGQGGNEQFF,TGTGCCAGCAGCTTAGAGGGGGGACAGGGTGGCAATGAGCAGTTCTTC
TRBV7-9,.,TRBJ2-1,TRBD2,CASSLGRRGGRASEQFF,TGTGCCAGCAGCTTAGGGCGTCGGGGCGGGAGGGCCAGTGAGCAGTTCTTC
TRBV7-3,.,TRBJ2-7,.,CASSPGGGITYEQYF,TGTGCCAGCAGCCCAGGTGGCGGCATTACCTACGAGCAGTACTTC
TRBV5-1,.,TRBJ2-1,TRBD2,CASSQTTSVSYNEQFF,TGCGCCAGCAGCCAAACGACTAGCGTATCCTACAATGAGCAGTTCTTC
TRBV18,.,TRBJ1-4,.,CASSRTGIPNEKLFF,TGTGCCAGCTCTCGAACAGGAATTCCGAATGAAAAACTGTTTTTT
TRBV5-1,.,TRBJ2-4,.,CASSLAAHKNIQYF,TGCGCCAGCAGCTTGGCGGCGCATAAAAACATTCAGTACTTC
TRBV7-9,.,TRBJ2-3,.,CASRPEGDTQYF,TGTGCCAGCAGACCTGAGGGGGATACGCAGTATTTT